The clone carrying this TCR beta chain came up once. Its specificity is not known. This sample was taken from a study of post-analysis software for immune sequencing data. Findings and caveats of the study: Controls showed lower frequencies than patients for several TRBV segments, and TRBV5-6, TRBV5-1 and TRBV20-1 were among these.

V was trimmed by 2 bases and J by 4 bases, leaving 7 bases between them. CDR1 is LNHNV and CDR2 is YYDKDF in the germline V gene (reference sequence). The CDR3 runs 13 residues. Prepared TCR beta cDNA libraries contained unique molecular identifiers. Using its own MiXCR run on the PCR reads, TCRdb lists one record per CDR3 protein. The sample includes roughly 650,000 distinct CDR3 sequences, roughly three fifths of them seen just once. The clonotype originates from a girl aged 2 to 9 with multiple sclerosis. The source material was blood. This chain joins TRBV15 and TRBJ2-3; no clear D gene. The CDR3 nucleotides are TGTGCCACCAGCAGACCGGATGCAGATACGCAGTATTTT. Its translation: CATSRPDADTQYF.